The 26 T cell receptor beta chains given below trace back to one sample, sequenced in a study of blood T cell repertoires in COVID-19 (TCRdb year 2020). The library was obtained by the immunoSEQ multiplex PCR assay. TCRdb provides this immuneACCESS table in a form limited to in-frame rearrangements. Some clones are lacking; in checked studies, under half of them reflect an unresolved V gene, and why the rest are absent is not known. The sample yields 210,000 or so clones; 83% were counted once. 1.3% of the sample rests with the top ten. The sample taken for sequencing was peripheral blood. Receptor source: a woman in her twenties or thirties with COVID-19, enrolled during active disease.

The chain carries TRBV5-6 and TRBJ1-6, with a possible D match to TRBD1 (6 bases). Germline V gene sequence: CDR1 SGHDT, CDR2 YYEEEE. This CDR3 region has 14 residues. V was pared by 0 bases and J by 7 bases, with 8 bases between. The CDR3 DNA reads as TGTGCCAGCAGCTTGGTCCAGGGGAATTCACCCCTCCACTTT. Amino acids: CASSLVQGNSPLHF.

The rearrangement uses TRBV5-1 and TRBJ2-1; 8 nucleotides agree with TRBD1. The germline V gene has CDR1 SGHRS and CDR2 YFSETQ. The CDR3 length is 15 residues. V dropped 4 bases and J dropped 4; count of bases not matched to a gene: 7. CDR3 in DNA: TGCGCCAGCAGCCAGGGACAGGACCCTTACAATGAGCAGTTCTTC. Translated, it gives CASSQGQDPYNEQFF.

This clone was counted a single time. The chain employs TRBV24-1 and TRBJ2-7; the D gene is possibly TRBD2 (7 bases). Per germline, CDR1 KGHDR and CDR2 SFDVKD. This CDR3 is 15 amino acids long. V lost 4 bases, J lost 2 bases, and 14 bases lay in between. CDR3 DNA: TGTGCCACCAGTGAGAAGGGGGGGCAGACCTACGAGCAGTACTTC. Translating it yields CATSEKGGQTYEQYF.

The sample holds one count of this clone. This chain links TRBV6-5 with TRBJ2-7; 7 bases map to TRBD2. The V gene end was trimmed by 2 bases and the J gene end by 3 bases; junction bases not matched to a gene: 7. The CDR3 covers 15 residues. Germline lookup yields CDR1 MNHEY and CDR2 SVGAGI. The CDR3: CASSYGDPGGYEQYF. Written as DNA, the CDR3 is TGTGCCAGCAGTTACGGGGACCCGGGGGGCTACGAGCAGTACTTC.

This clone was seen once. CDR3 DNA: TGTGCCAGCAGCCCTACTAGCGGGAGTGGCACAGATACGCAGTATTTT. Translating gives CASSPTSGSGTDTQYF. V and J are TRBV11-1 and TRBJ2-3; the match to TRBD2 covers 11 bases. CDR1 SGHAT and CDR2 FQDESV come from the germline V gene (reference sequence). Unmatched junction bases numbered 5, after V lost 5 bases and J lost 1 base. The CDR3 has 16 residues. Full variable domain (remainder filled in from reference TRBV11-1 and TRBJ2-3): EAEVAQSPRYKITEKSQAVAFWCDPISGHATLYWYRQILGQGPELLVQFQDESVVDDSQLPKDRFSAERLKGVDSTLKIQPAELGDSAMYLCASSPTSGSGTDTQYFGPGTRLTVL.

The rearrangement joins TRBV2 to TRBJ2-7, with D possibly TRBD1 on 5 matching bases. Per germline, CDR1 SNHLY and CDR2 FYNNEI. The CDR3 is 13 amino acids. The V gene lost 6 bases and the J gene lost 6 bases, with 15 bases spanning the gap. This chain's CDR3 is CASSPGPGSEQYF. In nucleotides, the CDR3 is TGTGCCAGCAGCCCAGGGCCGGGCAGCGAGCAGTACTTC. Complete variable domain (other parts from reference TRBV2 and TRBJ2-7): EPEVTQTPSHQVTQMGQEVILRCVPISNHLYFYWYRQILGQKVEFLVSFYNNEISEKSEIFDDQFSVERPDGSNFTLKIRSTKLEDSAMYFCASSPGPGSEQYFGPGTRLTVT.

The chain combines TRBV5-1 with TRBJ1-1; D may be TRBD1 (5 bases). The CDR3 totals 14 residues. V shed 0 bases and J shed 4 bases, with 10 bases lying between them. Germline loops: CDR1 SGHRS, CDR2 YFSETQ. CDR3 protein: CASSLDSGGTEAFF. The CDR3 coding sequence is TGCGCCAGCAGCTTGGATTCCGGGGGCACTGAAGCTTTCTTT. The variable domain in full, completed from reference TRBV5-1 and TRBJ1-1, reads KAGVTQTPRYLIKTRGQQVTLSCSPISGHRSVSWYQQTPGQGLQFLFEYFSETQRNKGNFPGRFSGRQFSNSRSEMNVSTLELGDSALYLCASSLDSGGTEAFFGQGTRLTVV.

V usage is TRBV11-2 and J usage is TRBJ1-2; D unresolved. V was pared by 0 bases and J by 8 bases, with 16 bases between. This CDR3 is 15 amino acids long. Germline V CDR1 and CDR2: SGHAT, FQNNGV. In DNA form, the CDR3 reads TGTGCCAGCAGCTTAGATTTCGGCAGATTGGGCGGCTACACCTTC. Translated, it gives CASSLDFGRLGGYTF. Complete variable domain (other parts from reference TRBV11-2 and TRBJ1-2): EAGVAQSPRYKIIEKRQSVAFWCNPISGHATLYWYQQILGQGPKLLIQFQNNGVVDDSQLPKDRFSAERLKGVDSTLKIQPAKLEDSAVYLCASSLDFGRLGGYTFGSGTRLTVV.

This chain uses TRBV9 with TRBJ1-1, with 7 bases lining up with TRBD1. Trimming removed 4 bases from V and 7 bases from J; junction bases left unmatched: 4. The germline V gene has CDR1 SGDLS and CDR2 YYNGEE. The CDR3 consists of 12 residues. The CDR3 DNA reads TGTGCCAGCAGCCCAAGACAGGGTGAAGCTTTCTTT. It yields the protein CASSPRQGEAFF.

The DNA of the CDR3 is TGTGCCAGCAGCACACAGGGGTGGACTGAAGCTTTCTTT. The encoded protein is CASSTQGWTEAFF. V is TRBV12-3 or TRBV12-4 and J is TRBJ1-1, with 7 bases that match TRBD1. J lost 5 bases, V lost 6 bases, and 6 bases had no gene match. This CDR3 is 13 amino acids long.

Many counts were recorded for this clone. For the CDR3, the DNA is TGTGCCAGCAGTGATGAGAGGGCAGGCGCAACTGAAGCTTTCTTT. Amino acid sequence: CASSDERAGATEAFF. V is TRBV2 and J is TRBJ1-1; D gene unclear. Trimming shortened V by 3 bases and J by 5 bases, and 16 bases separated the two germline ends. The germline V gene encodes CDR1 SNHLY and CDR2 FYNNEI. The CDR3 consists of 15 residues.

CDR3 bases: TGTGCCAGCTCATTACAGGGGCAAGGAAACACCATATATTTT. Amino acids: CASSLQGQGNTIYF. The gene calls are TRBV18 and TRBJ1-3, with 7 bases lining up with TRBD1. The CDR3 length is 14 residues. From germline, CDR1 is KGHSH and CDR2 LQKENI. Trimming at V came to 5 bases and at J to 4 bases, leaving 5 bases not matched to a gene.

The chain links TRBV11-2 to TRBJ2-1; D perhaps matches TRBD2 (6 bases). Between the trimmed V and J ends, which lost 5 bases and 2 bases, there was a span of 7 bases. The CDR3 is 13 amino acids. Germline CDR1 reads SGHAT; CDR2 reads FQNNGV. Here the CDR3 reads CASSRGAYNEQFF. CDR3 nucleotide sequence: TGTGCCAGCAGCCGCGGGGCCTACAATGAGCAGTTCTTC.

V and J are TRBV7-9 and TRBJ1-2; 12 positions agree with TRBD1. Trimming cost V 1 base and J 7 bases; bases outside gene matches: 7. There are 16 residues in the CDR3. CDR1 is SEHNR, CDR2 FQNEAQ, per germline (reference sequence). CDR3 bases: TGTGCCAGCAGCTTAGTTCCGGGACAGGGGGCGCTTGGCTACACCTTC. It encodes CASSLVPGQGALGYTF.

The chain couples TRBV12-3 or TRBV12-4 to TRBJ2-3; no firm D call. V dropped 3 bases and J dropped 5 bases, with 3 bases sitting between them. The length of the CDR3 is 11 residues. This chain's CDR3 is CASSFLDTQYF. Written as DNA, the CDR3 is TGTGCCAGCAGTTTTCTAGATACGCAGTATTTT.

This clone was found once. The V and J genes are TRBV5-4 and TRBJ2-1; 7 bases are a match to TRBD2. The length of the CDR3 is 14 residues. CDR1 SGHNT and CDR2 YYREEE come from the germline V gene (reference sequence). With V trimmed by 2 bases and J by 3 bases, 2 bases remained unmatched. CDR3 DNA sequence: TGTGCCAGCAGCTTAGCGGGGCGCTACAATGAGCAGTTCTTC. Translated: CASSLAGRYNEQFF.

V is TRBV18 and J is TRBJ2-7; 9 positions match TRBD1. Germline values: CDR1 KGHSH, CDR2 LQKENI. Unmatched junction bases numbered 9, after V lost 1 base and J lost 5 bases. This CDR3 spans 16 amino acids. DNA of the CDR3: TGTGCCAGCTCACCACAGGCGGGACAGGGTCTACACGAGCAGTACTTC. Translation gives CASSPQAGQGLHEQYF.

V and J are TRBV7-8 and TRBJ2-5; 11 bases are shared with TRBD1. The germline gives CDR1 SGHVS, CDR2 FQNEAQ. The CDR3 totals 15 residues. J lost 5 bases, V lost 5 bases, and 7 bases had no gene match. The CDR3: CASSKPDRGRETQYF. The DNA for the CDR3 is TGTGCCAGCAGCAAACCGGACAGGGGGCGGGAGACCCAGTACTTC. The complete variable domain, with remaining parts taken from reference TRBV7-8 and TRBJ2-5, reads GAGVSQSPRYKVAKRGQDVALRCDPISGHVSLFWYQQALGQGPEFLTYFQNEAQLDKSGLPSDRFFAERPEGSVSTLKIQRTQQEDSAVYLCASSKPDRGRETQYFGPGTRLLVL.

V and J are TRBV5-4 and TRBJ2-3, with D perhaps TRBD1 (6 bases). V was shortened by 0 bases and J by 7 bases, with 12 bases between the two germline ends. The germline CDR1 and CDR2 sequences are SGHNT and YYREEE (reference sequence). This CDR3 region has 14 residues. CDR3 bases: TGTGCCAGCAGCTTGGACAGGGTACTAAATACGCAGTATTTT. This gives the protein CASSLDRVLNTQYF.

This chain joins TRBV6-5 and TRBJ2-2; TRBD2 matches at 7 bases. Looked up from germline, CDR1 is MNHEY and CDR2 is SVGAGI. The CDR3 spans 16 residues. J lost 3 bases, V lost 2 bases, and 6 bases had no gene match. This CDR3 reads CASSYTAGTYTGELFF. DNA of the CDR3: TGTGCCAGCAGTTACACAGCGGGAACGTACACCGGGGAGCTGTTTTTT.

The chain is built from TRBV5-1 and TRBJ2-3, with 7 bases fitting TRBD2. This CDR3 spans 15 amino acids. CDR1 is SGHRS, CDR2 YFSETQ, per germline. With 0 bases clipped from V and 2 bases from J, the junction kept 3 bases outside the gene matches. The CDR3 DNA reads TGCGCCAGCAGCTTGGGCGGGGGTGACACAGATACGCAGTATTTT. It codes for CASSLGGGDTDTQYF.

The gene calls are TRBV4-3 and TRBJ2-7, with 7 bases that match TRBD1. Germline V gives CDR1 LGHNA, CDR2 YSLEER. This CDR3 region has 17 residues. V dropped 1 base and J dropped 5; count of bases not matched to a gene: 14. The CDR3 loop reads CASSQATLGQAPHEQYF. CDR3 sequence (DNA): TGCGCCAGCAGCCAAGCCACACTAGGACAGGCCCCCCACGAGCAGTACTTC.

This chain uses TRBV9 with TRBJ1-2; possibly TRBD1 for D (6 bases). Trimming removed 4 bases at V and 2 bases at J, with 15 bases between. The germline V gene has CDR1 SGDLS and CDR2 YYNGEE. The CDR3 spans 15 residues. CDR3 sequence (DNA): TGTGCCAGCAGCCCTCTTGGGGGCGGCAACTATGGCTACACCTTC. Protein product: CASSPLGGGNYGYTF.

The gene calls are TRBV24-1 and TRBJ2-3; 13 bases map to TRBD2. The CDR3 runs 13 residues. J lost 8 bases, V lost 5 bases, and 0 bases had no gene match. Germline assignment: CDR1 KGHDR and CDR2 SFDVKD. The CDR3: CATSGTSGGTQYF. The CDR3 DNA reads TGTGCCACCAGTGGGACTAGCGGGGGTACGCAGTATTTT.

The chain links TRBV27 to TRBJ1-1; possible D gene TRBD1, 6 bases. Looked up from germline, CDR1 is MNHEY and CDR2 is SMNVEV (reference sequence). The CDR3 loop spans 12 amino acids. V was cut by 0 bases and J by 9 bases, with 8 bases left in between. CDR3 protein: CASSLSRGKAFF. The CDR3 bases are TGTGCCAGCAGTTTATCAAGGGGGAAAGCTTTCTTT.

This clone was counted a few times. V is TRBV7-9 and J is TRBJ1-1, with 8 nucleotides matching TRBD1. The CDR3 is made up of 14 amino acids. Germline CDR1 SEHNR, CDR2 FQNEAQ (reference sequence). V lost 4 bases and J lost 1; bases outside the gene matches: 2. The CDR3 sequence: CASSSGTGNTEAFF. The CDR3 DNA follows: TGTGCCAGCAGCTCCGGGACAGGGAACACTGAAGCTTTCTTT.